Shown below are 10 T cell receptor beta chains from a single sample sequenced in a study of T-cell reconstitution after alpha-beta-depleted transplantation in children. Unique molecular identifiers were built into the TCRbeta library. TCRdb redid the calling of the PCR reads with MiXCR, one entry per CDR3 protein. The sample shows 200,000 to 250,000 distinct CDR3 sequences, roughly 10% of them seen only once. The source material was PBMCs from the stem cell graft donor, sampled from the stem cell graft. The receptors here all came from a human donor who donated a stem cell graft to a child with acute lymphoblastic leukemia.

This clonotype was detected a few times. The gene calls are TRBV5-1 and TRBJ1-2; TRBD1 aligns across 7 bases. Germline assignment: CDR1 SGHRS and CDR2 YFSETQ. V shed 0 bases, J shed 1 base, and the junction held 3 bases outside the gene matches. The CDR3 runs 15 residues. Here the CDR3 reads CASSLAAGGNYGYTF. Here the CDR3 DNA reads TGCGCCAGCAGCTTGGCAGCAGGGGGTAACTATGGCTACACCTTC.

This sequence joins TRBV6-5 and TRBJ2-7; a possible D gene is TRBD1 (6 bases). Germline lookup yields CDR1 MNHEY and CDR2 SVGAGI. V was clipped by 8 bases and J by 1 base, with 15 bases between them. CDR3 length equals 14 residues. Here the CDR3 reads CASHWTDQSYEQYF. The CDR3 DNA reads TGTGCCAGCCACTGGACAGATCAGTCCTACGAGCAGTACTTC.

Many counts were recorded for this clonotype. The rearrangement links TRBV14 to TRBJ2-3; D is uncertain. Germline values: CDR1 SGHDN, CDR2 FVKESK. The CDR3 loop spans 14 amino acids. Trimming removed 6 bases from V and 1 base from J, with 11 bases in between. The DNA of the CDR3 is TGTGCCAGCAGGCGAAGAGTGGGCACAGATACGCAGTATTTT. As protein: CASRRRVGTDTQYF.

This clonotype was seen only a few times. J is TRBJ1-6 and V is TRBV2; D not resolved. Deletions cut 5 bases from V and 3 bases from J, with 11 bases between. Germline lookup yields CDR1 SNHLY and CDR2 FYNNEI. The CDR3 contains 15 residues. CDR3 in amino acids: CASSSIGDYNSPLHF. The CDR3 DNA follows: TGTGCCAGCAGTTCGATAGGCGACTATAATTCACCCCTCCACTTT.

This clonotype has a count of ten or more. The chain uses TRBV12-3 or TRBV12-4 and TRBJ2-7, with 9 bases lining up with TRBD2. V dropped 1 base and J dropped 3; count of bases not matched to a gene: 7. The CDR3 is 16 amino acids. The CDR3 bases are TGTGCCAGCAGTTTAGGCGCGGGGGGGCCTTTCTACGAGCAGTACTTC. Its protein product is CASSLGAGGPFYEQYF.

This clonotype occurred a few times. The chain couples TRBV11-1 to TRBJ2-7; 8 bases align to TRBD1. Trimming removed 4 bases from V and 1 base from J; junction bases left unmatched: 18. The germline gives CDR1 SGHAT, CDR2 FQDESV (reference sequence). The CDR3 extends over 19 amino acids. DNA of the CDR3: TGTGCCAGCAGCTACCGGTCGGGACAGGCCTACCATAGGTCCTACGAGCAGTACTTC. It codes for CASSYRSGQAYHRSYEQYF. Complete variable domain (other parts from reference TRBV11-1 and TRBJ2-7): EAEVAQSPRYKITEKSQAVAFWCDPISGHATLYWYRQILGQGPELLVQFQDESVVDDSQLPKDRFSAERLKGVDSTLKIQPAELGDSAMYLCASSYRSGQAYHRSYEQYFGPGTRLTVT.

This clonotype has more than one count but fewer than ten. The genes are TRBV5-1 and TRBJ2-5; D not resolved. This CDR3 comprises 12 residues. Deletions cut 7 bases from V and 2 bases from J, with 9 bases between. CDR1 is SGHRS, CDR2 YFSETQ, per germline. This CDR3 is CASSTVQETQYF. Here the CDR3 DNA reads TGCGCCAGCTCAACAGTTCAAGAGACCCAGTACTTC.

The table lists this clonotype with many counts. The rearrangement uses TRBV20-1 and TRBJ2-1; tentatively, D is TRBD2 (6 bases). The CDR3 sequence is 15 residues long. Per the germline V gene, CDR1 is DFQATT and CDR2 is SNEGSKA (reference sequence). V shed 5 bases and J shed 4 bases, with 18 bases lying between them. The CDR3 here is CSAEKTSGGYNEQFF. The CDR3 bases are TGCAGTGCTGAGAAAACCTCCGGGGGTTACAATGAGCAGTTCTTC.

Ten or more counts support this clonotype. This chain links TRBV16 with TRBJ1-1; D is unclear. The germline gives CDR1 KGHSY, CDR2 FQNENV. The ends were cut back, 6 bases at V and 2 bases at J, with 13 bases in the middle. The CDR3 totals 14 residues. The CDR3 nucleotides read TGTGCCAGCAGAAGGGCAGCGGCTAACACTGAAGCTTTCTTT. Translating gives CASRRAAANTEAFF. The full variable domain, completed using reference TRBV16 and TRBJ1-1, is GEEVAQTPKHLVRGEGQKAKLYCAPIKGHSYVFWYQQVLKNEFKFLISFQNENVFDETGMPKERFSAKCLPNSPCSLEIQATKLEDSAVYFCASRRAAANTEAFFGQGTRLTVV.

The table lists this clonotype with many counts. V is TRBV25-1 and J is TRBJ1-1; 12 bases are a match to TRBD1. This CDR3 spans 15 amino acids. Germline values: CDR1 MGHDK, CDR2 SYGVNS. V trimming: 5 bases; J trimming: 4 bases; junction bases outside the gene matches: 5. The CDR3 loop reads CASSWDRGLGTEAFF. The CDR3 DNA reads as TGTGCCAGCAGTTGGGACAGGGGGCTCGGCACTGAAGCTTTCTTT.